The 14 T cell receptor beta chains reported below all come from one sample, sequenced in a study of regulatory T cells in long-lasting Graves disease. The TCR beta library used iRepertoire HTBI primers with Arm-PCR amplification of CDR3. One entry per CDR3 protein, called by TCRdb with MiXCR from the multiplex PCR reads. Of about 500,000 distinct CDR3 sequences listed, around 12% are singletons. Time point specified: newly diagnosed GD, antithyroid drugs for less than 3 months. PBMC RNA was the source of the TCR library. The same data also went into a second study, on T cells in Graves' hyperthyroidism and ophthalmopathy.

The source material was peripheral blood mononuclear cells (PBMCs), sampled at new diagnosis, from a patient treated with antithyroid drugs. The receptors were gathered from a young woman with Graves disease.

This clonotype was counted many times. This chain links TRBV6-5 with TRBJ2-5; the D gene is possibly TRBD1 (5 bases). The germline V and J ends were trimmed by 3 bases and 0 bases, with 11 bases remaining between them. The CDR3 runs 15 residues. The germline V gene encodes CDR1 MNHEY and CDR2 SVGAGI. CDR3 sequence reads: CASSYVWGNQETQYF. The CDR3 DNA is TGTGCCAGCAGTTATGTGTGGGGCAACCAAGAGACCCAGTACTTC.

On this clonotype itself: A far larger clone differs by one base, so this is likely a read error. A read error is likely, as this CDR3 ends without the conserved phenylalanine or tryptophan. This chain connects TRBV9 to TRBJ2-1; TRBD1 is a possible D gene (5 bases). This CDR3 has 12 amino acids. CDR1 and CDR2 from the germline V gene are SGDLS and YYNGEE. Trimming removed 9 bases at V and 7 bases at J, with 14 bases between. This CDR3 reads CAIQDNGNEQFL. In DNA, the CDR3 is TGTGCCATCCAGGACAACGGGAATGAGCAGTTCTTG.

This clonotype has ten or more counts. V is TRBV2 and J is TRBJ2-2; D may be TRBD1 (6 bases). Germline loops: CDR1 SNHLY, CDR2 FYNNEI. V lost 1 base and J 7 bases, leaving 10 bases between the germline ends. The CDR3 has 14 residues. The CDR3 region is CASSEGRGSGELFF. The CDR3 DNA reads TGTGCCAGCAGTGAAGGCAGGGGCAGCGGGGAGCTGTTTTTT.

The sample holds many counts of this clonotype. The chain recombines TRBV2 with TRBJ2-5; no definite D call. In germline, CDR1 is SNHLY, CDR2 FYNNEI. This CDR3 is built from 12 residues. V lost 7 bases and J 4 bases, leaving 10 bases between the germline ends. In DNA, the CDR3 is TGTGCCAGCATTCTATCCGGAGAGACCCAGTACTTC. Translation: CASILSGETQYF.

This clonotype was counted many times. This sequence joins TRBV7-2 and TRBJ2-7, with 7 bases fitting TRBD2. The CDR3 runs to 15 residues. V shed 1 base, J shed 6 bases, and the junction held 9 bases outside the gene matches. Per the germline V gene, CDR1 is SGHTA and CDR2 is FQGNSA. The CDR3 sequence is CASSLERLAASEQYF. The CDR3 DNA reads as TGTGCCAGCAGCTTAGAAAGACTAGCTGCGAGCGAGCAGTACTTC.

V gene TRBV28 combines with J gene TRBJ2-7; D not resolved. The germline V and J ends were trimmed by 7 bases and 7 bases, with 17 bases remaining between them. Germline V lookup: CDR1 MDHEN, CDR2 SYDVKM. This CDR3 is built from 13 residues. The CDR3: CASTPLASREQYF. Written as DNA, the CDR3 is TGTGCCAGCACCCCCTTGGCTTCCCGGGAGCAGTACTTC. The whole variable domain, remainder taken from reference TRBV28 and TRBJ2-7, is DVKVTQSSRYLVKRTGEKVFLECVQDMDHENMFWYRQDPGLGLRLIYFSYDVKMKEKGDIPEGYSVSREKKERFSLILESASTNQTSMYLCASTPLASREQYFGPGTRLTVT.

This clonotype was seen a few times. The chain has TRBV10-3 and TRBJ2-1, with TRBD2 matching 11 bases. This CDR3 region has 13 residues. The V segment lost 5 bases and the J segment 9 bases; nucleotides outside the gene matches: 3. From germline, CDR1 is ENHRY and CDR2 SYGVKD. CDR3 nucleotides: TGTGCCATCAGTACTAGCGGGAGTGCTGAGCAGTTCTTC. Amino acid sequence: CAISTSGSAEQFF.

The rearrangement uses TRBV11-2 and TRBJ2-1, with 10 nucleotides matching TRBD1. Germline V gives CDR1 SGHAT, CDR2 FQNNGV. J was trimmed by 14 bases and V by 5 bases; bases with no gene match: 9. The CDR3 is made up of 13 amino acids. CDR3: CASSLRPGTGEFF. In DNA, the CDR3 is TGTGCCAGCAGCCTCCGGCCCGGGACAGGGGAGTTCTTC.

This clonotype was seen a few times. The chain combines TRBV30 with TRBJ2-7; D is perhaps TRBD2 (6 bases). Germline CDR1 reads GTSNPN; CDR2 reads SVGIG (reference sequence). The V end lost 3 bases, the J end lost 0 bases, and 12 bases lay between the germline ends. The CDR3 consists of 14 residues. The CDR3 DNA reads TGTGCCTGGAGCGCGGGGTTCGGCTCCTACGAGCAGTACTTC. This encodes CAWSAGFGSYEQYF.

The sample holds a few counts of this clonotype. V usage is TRBV20-1 and J usage is TRBJ2-2; TRBD1 aligns across 7 bases. V trimming: 1 base; J trimming: 4 bases; junction bases outside the gene matches: 9. The CDR3 covers 16 residues. The V gene's germline CDR1 is DFQATT and CDR2 SNEGSKA (reference sequence). The CDR3 region is CSARGPRQGSTGELFF. CDR3 bases: TGCAGTGCTAGAGGCCCGCGACAGGGCTCCACCGGGGAGCTGTTTTTT.

In its sample, this clonotype was seen many times. The chain carries TRBV20-1 and TRBJ2-5; TRBD1 is a possible D gene (5 bases). CDR1 and CDR2 from the germline V gene are DFQATT and SNEGSKA (reference sequence). This CDR3 spans 15 amino acids. Trimming shortened V by 0 bases and J by 2 bases, and 13 bases separated the two germline ends. Here the CDR3 reads CSARDIWQGQETQYF. The CDR3 DNA reads as TGCAGTGCTAGAGATATCTGGCAGGGACAAGAGACCCAGTACTTC.

The V call is TRBV7-2, the J call TRBJ2-7, with a tentative D call TRBD1 (6 bases). Per germline, CDR1 SGHTA and CDR2 FQGNSA. Trimming stripped 5 bases from V and 3 bases from J, with 11 bases between. This CDR3 spans 13 amino acids. CDR3: CASSPDRNYEQYF. The DNA of the CDR3 is TGTGCCAGCAGCCCAGACAGGAACTACGAGCAGTACTTC.

This clonotype was seen repeatedly, ten times or more. The rearrangement links TRBV9 to TRBJ1-2; D is perhaps TRBD1 (5 bases). This CDR3 has 15 amino acids. V lost 0 bases and J lost 6, with 15 bases in between. CDR1 and CDR2 (germline): SGDLS, YYNGEE. The CDR3 sequence: CASSVGMGRGDGYTF. The CDR3, as DNA: TGTGCCAGCAGCGTAGGAATGGGAAGGGGCGATGGCTACACCTTC.

This clonotype was found many times. The chain links TRBV28 to TRBJ1-3; tentatively, D is TRBD1 (5 bases). Germline V gene data show CDR1 as MDHEN and CDR2 as SYDVKM. V was shortened by 3 bases and J by 7 bases, with 7 bases between the two germline ends. The CDR3 sequence is 12 residues long. The CDR3 coding sequence is TGTGCCAGCAGTTTTCGGGGGAACACCATATATTTT. This encodes CASSFRGNTIYF.